Following are 16 T cell receptor beta chains from one sample sequenced in a study of shared clonotypes between healthy human individuals. Sequencing was performed with immunoSEQ multiplex PCR; in TCRdb, only in-frame clones are kept and a portion is missing. The sample records approximately 2.5 million clones, roughly nine tenths being singletons. Input material: naive CD4+ T cells sorted from blood. The subset is: CD45RA+ positively selected. Receptors were obtained from a man between 18 and 35 years old in good health.

About this clone: Germline and junction disagree at one end, which may indicate a read error. The V call is TRBV6-5, the J call TRBJ2-1, with TRBD2 matching over 15 bases. This CDR3 is built from 14 residues. Germline CDR1 MNHEY, CDR2 SVGAGI. The DNA of the CDR3 is TGTGCCAGCAGATCAGGACTAGCGGGAGGGCCATCAGTCTTC. Amino acid sequence: CASRSGLAGGPSVF.

V usage is TRBV28 and J usage is TRBJ2-7, with 7 nucleotides matching TRBD1. The CDR3 contains 16 residues. The V and J ends lost 6 bases and 4 bases, in that order; junction bases with no gene match: 15. In germline, CDR1 is MDHEN, CDR2 SYDVKM. The chain's CDR3 is CASRNTPGQDPYEQYF. CDR3 nucleotide sequence: TGTGCCAGCAGGAACACCCCAGGACAGGACCCTTACGAGCAGTACTTC.

This clone was counted once. The chain combines TRBV14 with TRBJ1-2; tentative D call: TRBD1 (5 bases). CDR1 and CDR2 (germline): SGHDN, FVKESK. Trimming pared 4 bases from V and 2 bases from J, leaving 14 bases between. The CDR3 covers 15 residues. CDR3 DNA: TGTGCCAGCAGCCTCCGGGCTGGGGCGAACTATGGCTACACCTTC. It specifies CASSLRAGANYGYTF.

V gene TRBV11-2 combines with J gene TRBJ1-6; D ambiguous. Trimming cost V 1 base and J 2 bases, with 9 bases left between them. The CDR3 is 16 residues long. Germline V gives CDR1 SGHAT, CDR2 FQNNGV. The CDR3 loop reads CASSLAGGTYNSPLHF. CDR3 bases: TGTGCCAGCAGCTTAGCGGGCGGGACCTATAATTCACCCCTCCACTTT.

This clone has more than one count but fewer than ten. The V gene is TRBV19, the J gene TRBJ1-5, with D maybe TRBD1 (5 bases). The CDR3 is 13 residues long. Germline values: CDR1 LNHDA, CDR2 SQIVND (reference sequence). Trimming removed 5 bases from V and 7 bases from J, with 12 bases in between. The CDR3 DNA is TGTGCCAGTAGTGGGGGGAAGGAGCAGCCCCAGCATTTT. Its translation is CASSGGKEQPQHF.

This clone showed up just a few times. Other DNA sequences in this sample translate to the same CDR3. The chain uses TRBV30 and TRBJ1-5; tentative D call: TRBD1 (6 bases). The CDR3 is 13 residues long. CDR1 GTSNPN and CDR2 SVGIG come from the germline V gene (reference sequence). Trimming removed 0 bases at V and 7 bases at J, with 10 bases between. The CDR3, as DNA: TGTGCCTGGAGTGTAGGAGGGGGACAGCCCCAGCATTTT. Encoded protein: CAWSVGGGQPQHF.

CDR3 nucleotides: TGTGCCAGCAGCTTAGATCGGGGGGCCGGGGCCAACGTCCTGACTTTC. Residues: CASSLDRGAGANVLTF. This chain connects TRBV7-2 to TRBJ2-6, with a possible D match to TRBD2 (7 bases). The CDR3 is 16 residues long. Germline V gene lookup returns CDR1 SGHTA and CDR2 FQGNSA. V dropped 1 base and J dropped 4 bases, with 11 bases sitting between them.

The chain links TRBV5-1 to TRBJ1-1, with no clear D. Germline V gene lookup returns CDR1 SGHRS and CDR2 YFSETQ. CDR3 size: 13 residues. Trimming took 0 bases from V and 11 from J, leaving 14 bases between them. The CDR3 sequence is CASSLGGLPTAFF. CDR3 in DNA: TGCGCCAGCAGCTTGGGTGGACTTCCTACGGCTTTCTTT.

As to this clone: Other DNA sequences in the sample encode the same CDR3. The chain recombines TRBV25-1 with TRBJ1-6, with D possibly being TRBD1 (5 bases). V was trimmed by 1 base and J by 2 bases, leaving 6 bases between them. Germline V gene lookup returns CDR1 MGHDK and CDR2 SYGVNS. There are 15 residues in the CDR3. DNA for the CDR3: TGTGCCAGCAGTGAATCGGGGCCCTATAATTCACCCCTCCACTTT. Translating gives CASSESGPYNSPLHF. Variable domain in full (rest from reference TRBV25-1 and TRBJ1-6): EADIYQTPRYLVIGTGKKITLECSQTMGHDKMYWYQQDPGMELHLIHYSYGVNSTEKGDLSSESTVSRIRTEHFPLTLESARPSHTSQYLCASSESGPYNSPLHFGNGTRLTVT.

In regard to this clone: The same CDR3 is also encoded by other DNA sequences in this sample. This chain links TRBV7-2 with TRBJ2-3, with D perhaps given as TRBD1 or TRBD2 (5 bases each). The CDR3 spans 13 residues. Trimming took off 2 bases at V and 6 bases at J, with 9 bases between the two ends. The germline V gene has CDR1 SGHTA and CDR2 FQGNSA. CDR3 amino acids: CASSLRGADTQYF. In DNA form, the CDR3 reads TGTGCCAGCAGCTTAAGAGGGGCGGATACGCAGTATTTT.

The V call is TRBV15, the J call TRBJ1-3; 10 bases are shared with TRBD1. Per the germline V gene, CDR1 is LNHNV and CDR2 is YYDKDF (reference sequence). The CDR3 totals 20 residues. V shed 0 bases and J 2 bases; nucleotides not matched to a gene: 13. The CDR3 region is CATSRDYGTGATSAGNTIYF. The CDR3 nucleotides read TGTGCCACCAGCAGAGATTATGGGACAGGGGCCACTAGCGCTGGAAACACCATATATTTT.

In regard to this clone: Other nucleotide sequences from this sample produce the same CDR3. The rearrangement links TRBV5-1 to TRBJ1-5; D is undetermined. Trimming stripped 0 bases from V and 0 bases from J, with 7 bases between. Germline values: CDR1 SGHRS, CDR2 YFSETQ. The CDR3 consists of 15 residues. The CDR3 spells CASSLAGNSNQPQHF. Written as DNA, the CDR3 is TGCGCCAGCAGCTTGGCAGGTAATAGCAATCAGCCCCAGCATTTT.

The chain joins TRBV29-1 to TRBJ2-2; unclear D gene. The CDR3 contains 14 residues. Germline CDR1 reads SQVTM; CDR2 reads ANQGSEA. With 1 base removed from V and 3 bases from J, the gap between germline ends came to 9 bases. CDR3 region: CSVEGTVDTGELFF. The CDR3 nucleotides are TGCAGCGTTGAAGGTACGGTGGACACCGGGGAGCTGTTTTTT.

This rearrangement joins TRBV7-9 to TRBJ2-5; 7 positions agree with TRBD2. Per germline, CDR1 SEHNR and CDR2 FQNEAQ (reference sequence). The CDR3 is made up of 16 amino acids. Trimming at V came to 5 bases and at J to 2 bases, leaving 11 bases not matched to a gene. Here the CDR3 DNA reads TGTGCCAGCAGCCAACAAATTGGGGGGGAACAAGAGACCCAGTACTTC. Its translation is CASSQQIGGEQETQYF. The whole variable domain, filled in from reference TRBV7-9 and TRBJ2-5, reads DTGVSQNPRHKITKRGQNVTFRCDPISEHNRLYWYRQTLGQGPEFLTYFQNEAQLEKSRLLSDRFSAERPKGSFSTLEIQRTEQGDSAMYLCASSQQIGGEQETQYFGPGTRLLVL.

The chain couples TRBV7-2 to TRBJ2-2; D remains ambiguous. The CDR3 has 11 residues. The germline gives CDR1 SGHTA, CDR2 FQGNSA. Between the trimmed V and J ends, which lost 10 bases and 6 bases, there was a span of 9 bases. The CDR3 region has the DNA TGTGCCACCAATCTTCCCGGGGAGCTGTTTTTT. It translates to CATNLPGELFF.

This rearrangement joins TRBV5-1 to TRBJ2-7, with D perhaps matching TRBD2 (5 bases). The CDR3 is 16 amino acids. Germline CDR1 and CDR2: SGHRS and YFSETQ. Trimming removed 0 bases at V and 0 bases at J, with 13 bases between. CDR3 bases: TGCGCCAGCAGCTTGGGGGCCGGACTCAACTCCTACGAGCAGTACTTC. Translated: CASSLGAGLNSYEQYF.